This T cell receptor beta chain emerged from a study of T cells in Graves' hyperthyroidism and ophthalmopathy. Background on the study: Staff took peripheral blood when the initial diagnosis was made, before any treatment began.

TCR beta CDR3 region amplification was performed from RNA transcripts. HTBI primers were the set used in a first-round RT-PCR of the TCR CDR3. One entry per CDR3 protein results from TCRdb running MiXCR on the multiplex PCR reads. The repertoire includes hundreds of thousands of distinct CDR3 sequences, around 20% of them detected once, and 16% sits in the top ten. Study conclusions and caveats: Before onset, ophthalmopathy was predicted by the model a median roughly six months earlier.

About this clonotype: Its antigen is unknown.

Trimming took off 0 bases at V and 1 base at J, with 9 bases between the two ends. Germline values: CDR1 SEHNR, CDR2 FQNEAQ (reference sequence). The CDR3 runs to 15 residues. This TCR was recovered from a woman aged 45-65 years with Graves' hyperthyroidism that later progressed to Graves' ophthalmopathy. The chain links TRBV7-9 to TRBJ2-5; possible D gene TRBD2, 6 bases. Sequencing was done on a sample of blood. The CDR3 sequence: CASSLAGLIQETQYF. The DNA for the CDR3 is TGTGCCAGCAGCTTAGCCGGACTAATCCAAGAGACCCAGTACTTC.